The 25 T cell receptor beta chains in this list originate from one sample, sequenced in a study of cytomegalovirus exposure and HLA in healthy donors. Amplification used 60 Vbeta primers and 13 Jbeta primers. Some clones are missing from TCRdb's copy, which holds only in-frame ones; the method was immunoSEQ multiplex PCR. The table records 95,000 to 150,000 clones, about 80% of them present only once. Input material: PBMCs. Receptors were obtained from a young man in good health and CMV-seronegative.

The rearrangement uses TRBV5-1 and TRBJ2-2; 7 nucleotides match TRBD1. Unmatched junction bases numbered 10, after V lost 6 bases and J lost 2 bases. Germline V lookup: CDR1 SGHRS, CDR2 YFSETQ. The CDR3 totals 16 residues. The CDR3 nucleotides are TGCGCCAGCAAGGGGACCGGGACAGCTAACACCGGGGAGCTGTTTTTT. Protein product: CASKGTGTANTGELFF. Supplemented by reference TRBV5-1 and TRBJ2-2, the full variable domain reads KAGVTQTPRYLIKTRGQQVTLSCSPISGHRSVSWYQQTPGQGLQFLFEYFSETQRNKGNFPGRFSGRQFSNSRSEMNVSTLELGDSALYLCASKGTGTANTGELFFGEGSRLTVL.

V gene TRBV6-5 combines with J gene TRBJ2-1, with 10 nucleotides matching TRBD2. The CDR3 consists of 15 residues. V lost 6 bases to trimming and J lost 7 bases; unmatched junction nucleotides: 9. CDR1 and CDR2 from the germline V gene are MNHEY and SVGAGI. CDR3 protein: CASSWSGGASNEQFF. For the CDR3, the DNA is TGTGCCAGCAGCTGGAGCGGGGGGGCCTCAAATGAGCAGTTCTTC.

V gene TRBV5-6 combines with J gene TRBJ1-1; D unclear. V lost 2 bases and J lost 0, with 11 bases in between. CDR3 length equals 15 residues. CDR1 and CDR2 (germline): SGHDT, YYEEEE. Written as DNA, the CDR3 is TGTGCCAGCAGCTTAGCAGGATCTTTGAACACTGAAGCTTTCTTT. Protein sequence: CASSLAGSLNTEAFF.

The V call is TRBV7-2, the J call TRBJ2-1; 9 nucleotides agree with TRBD1. Germline trimming cut 5 bases from V and 8 bases from J; bases unmatched to any gene: 13. Germline values: CDR1 SGHTA, CDR2 FQGNSA. This CDR3 has 16 residues. The CDR3 region is CASSPHHLDRGDEQFF. In DNA, the CDR3 is TGTGCCAGCAGCCCCCATCACCTAGACAGGGGGGATGAGCAGTTCTTC.

The chain has TRBV7-2 and TRBJ1-2; D is ambiguous. There are 11 residues in the CDR3. Germline V gene lookup returns CDR1 SGHTA and CDR2 FQGNSA. The V end lost 2 bases, the J end lost 8 bases, and 6 bases lay between the germline ends. CDR3 sequence: CASSLSRGYTF. CDR3 in DNA: TGTGCCAGCAGCTTATCCAGGGGCTACACCTTC. The full variable domain, rest sourced from reference TRBV7-2 and TRBJ1-2, is GAGVSQSPSNKVTEKGKDVELRCDPISGHTALYWYRQSLGQGLEFLIYFQGNSAPDKSGLPSDRFSAERTGGSVSTLTIQRTQQEDSAVYLCASSLSRGYTFGSGTRLTVV.

J is TRBJ2-3 and V is TRBV21-1; the table assigns TRBD1, which was not confirmed against the DNA. TRBV21-1 has pseudogene status. There are 14 residues in the CDR3. This CDR3 is CASSKGTAMDTQYF. The DNA of the CDR3 is TGTGCCAGCAGCAAGGGGACAGCCATGGATACGCAGTATTTT.

This clone was seen only once. The V gene is TRBV6-1, the J gene TRBJ1-2, with 7 bases matching TRBD1. In germline, CDR1 is MNHNS, CDR2 SASEGT. V lost 8 bases and J lost 7; bases outside the gene matches: 10. The CDR3 length is 13 residues. This CDR3 is CASSSTGATGYTF. CDR3 nucleotides: TGTGCCAGCTCATCAACAGGGGCCACTGGCTACACCTTC.

The chain employs TRBV7-9 and TRBJ2-5, with D possibly being TRBD1 (6 bases). CDR1 SEHNR and CDR2 FQNEAQ come from the germline V gene (reference sequence). Trimming cost V 4 bases and J 1 base, with 10 bases left between them. This CDR3 comprises 14 residues. DNA of the CDR3: TGTGCCAGCAGCTCGGACAGTACCCAAGAGACCCAGTACTTC. It translates to CASSSDSTQETQYF. Combining the CDR3 with reference TRBV7-9 and TRBJ2-5 gives the whole variable domain DTGVSQNPRHKITKRGQNVTFRCDPISEHNRLYWYRQTLGQGPEFLTYFQNEAQLEKSRLLSDRFSAERPKGSFSTLEIQRTEQGDSAMYLCASSSDSTQETQYFGPGTRLLVL.

Points on this clone: This CDR3 fails to terminate in the conserved phenylalanine or tryptophan, so it likely reflects a read error. No DNA is shown, since the ends of the CDR3 on it are uncertain; the CDR3 is the one TCRdb lists. The chain couples TRBV23-1 to TRBJ1-4; the table gives TRBD1 as D, unverified against the DNA. TRBV23-1 is identified as an open reading frame with a role that is uncertain. Ends included, the CDR3 has 12 residues. This chain's CDR3 is CASSQYPHRGIL.

The genes are TRBV27 and TRBJ2-5; D is uncertain. Per the germline V gene, CDR1 is MNHEY and CDR2 is SMNVEV (reference sequence). The V gene lost 6 bases and the J gene lost 1 base, with 18 bases spanning the gap. The CDR3 contains 16 residues. In DNA form, the CDR3 reads TGTGCCAGCAGCTTAGCTGTACCGAGCCTCCAAGAGACCCAGTACTTC. Protein product: CASSLAVPSLQETQYF.

The J gene is TRBJ1-6, the V gene TRBV2; D is possibly TRBD1 (5 bases). There are 18 residues in the CDR3. Germline assignment: CDR1 SNHLY and CDR2 FYNNEI. Between the trimmed V and J ends, which lost 5 bases and 1 base, there was a span of 18 bases. CDR3 sequence: CASSTPGGQWSYNSPLHF. The CDR3, as DNA: TGTGCCAGCAGTACACCGGGGGGTCAGTGGTCCTATAATTCACCCCTCCACTTT.

This sequence joins TRBV19 and TRBJ2-3; D gene uncertain. The CDR3 length is 11 residues. Trimming shortened V by 8 bases and J by 2 bases, and 5 bases separated the two germline ends. Germline-derived CDR1 and CDR2 are LNHDA and SQIVND (reference sequence). CDR3 sequence (DNA): TGTGCCAGTTCCTTCACAGATACGCAGTATTTT. Amino acids: CASSFTDTQYF. The full variable domain, with the rest looked up from reference TRBV19 and TRBJ2-3, is DGGITQSPKYLFRKEGQNVTLSCEQNLNHDAMYWYRQDPGQGLRLIYYSQIVNDFQKGDIAEGYSVSREKKESFPLTVTSAQKNPTAFYLCASSFTDTQYFGPGTRLTVL.

V usage is TRBV6-1 and J usage is TRBJ1-1; D unclear. CDR3 length: 11 amino acids. The germline V gene encodes CDR1 MNHNS and CDR2 SASEGT. Trimming removed 7 bases at V and 4 bases at J, with 7 bases between. The CDR3, as DNA: TGTGCCAGCACCGCGGGCACTGAAGCTTTCTTT. Protein product: CASTAGTEAFF.

The V call is TRBV15, the J call TRBJ1-3; D gene unclear. Trimming removed 0 bases at V and 5 bases at J, with 14 bases between. Per the germline V gene, CDR1 is LNHNV and CDR2 is YYDKDF (reference sequence). The CDR3 is made up of 16 amino acids. CDR3 sequence: CATSRDGSDRRNTIYF. CDR3 nucleotide sequence: TGTGCCACCAGCAGAGATGGGAGTGATAGGAGAAACACCATATATTTT.

The V and J genes are TRBV7-9 and TRBJ2-7; 8 positions agree with TRBD2. With V trimmed by 5 bases and J by 2 bases, 8 bases remained unmatched. The CDR3 sequence is 15 residues long. Looked up from germline, CDR1 is SEHNR and CDR2 is FQNEAQ (reference sequence). The CDR3 DNA follows: TGTGCCAGCAGCCATGTAGCGGGGACTCCCTACGAGCAGTACTTC. Encoded protein: CASSHVAGTPYEQYF.

The rearrangement joins TRBV6-5 to TRBJ2-7, with 8 positions matching TRBD1. V shed 6 bases and J 5 bases; nucleotides not matched to a gene: 12. Germline assignment: CDR1 MNHEY and CDR2 SVGAGI. The CDR3 has 15 residues. CDR3 sequence reads: CASRNDRGHSNEQYF. CDR3 sequence (DNA): TGTGCCAGCAGGAACGACAGGGGACACTCTAACGAGCAGTACTTC.

The chain carries TRBV27 and TRBJ2-3, with D tentatively TRBD2 (5 bases). Trimming removed 6 bases at V and 4 bases at J, with 17 bases between. The CDR3 runs 15 residues. Germline values: CDR1 MNHEY, CDR2 SMNVEV (reference sequence). CDR3 in DNA: TGTGCCAGCAGACCGGAGGCCCGGTCACCAGATACGCAGTATTTT. This encodes CASRPEARSPDTQYF.

The chain combines TRBV14 with TRBJ1-3; TRBD1 agrees at 7 bases. Trimming cost V 4 bases and J 4 bases; bases outside gene matches: 4. Germline assignment: CDR1 SGHDN and CDR2 FVKESK. This CDR3 contains 14 residues. The CDR3 nucleotides are TGTGCCAGCAGCCCCTGGGACAGAGGAAACACCATATATTTT. Encoded protein: CASSPWDRGNTIYF.

CDR3 coding DNA: TGCAGCGTTGAATACATCCCCTCCTACGAGCAGTACTTC. Translation: CSVEYIPSYEQYF. The V and J genes are TRBV29-1 and TRBJ2-7; D is ambiguous. With 2 bases removed from V and 0 bases from J, the gap between germline ends came to 8 bases. This CDR3 has 13 residues. CDR1 is SQVTM and CDR2 is ANQGSEA in the germline V gene.

The chain couples TRBV27 to TRBJ2-7; D remains unclear. V shed 5 bases and J shed 5 bases, with 19 bases lying between them. Germline assignment: CDR1 MNHEY and CDR2 SMNVEV (reference sequence). This CDR3 comprises 15 residues. Here the CDR3 DNA reads TGTGCCAGCAGTCTACACGGGTCGCTCAGCCACGAGCAGTACTTC. Protein: CASSLHGSLSHEQYF.

The CDR3 DNA is TGTGCCTGGTGCGGGACAGGGGGACATCAGCCCCAGCATTTT. Translation gives CAWCGTGGHQPQHF. This rearrangement joins TRBV30 to TRBJ1-5, with 11 bases fitting TRBD1. CDR3 length: 14 amino acids. V lost 5 bases to trimming and J lost 5 bases; unmatched junction nucleotides: 5. The germline V gene has CDR1 GTSNPN and CDR2 SVGIG (reference sequence).

This clone was detected only a few times. J is TRBJ1-1 and V is TRBV19; D not certain. This CDR3 has 13 residues. V shed 5 bases and J shed 1 base, with 8 bases lying between them. Germline V gives CDR1 LNHDA, CDR2 SQIVND (reference sequence). Here the CDR3 DNA reads TGTGCCAGTAGTTGGAGGCGGAACACTGAAGCTTTCTTT. Translated: CASSWRRNTEAFF.

This chain joins TRBV5-6 and TRBJ2-7; TRBD1 is a possible D gene (6 bases). V lost 0 bases, J lost 11 bases, and 21 bases lay in between. CDR3 size: 15 residues. CDR1 and CDR2 (germline): SGHDT, YYEEEE. CDR3 residues: CASSLDLAGAQGKYF. CDR3 coding DNA: TGTGCCAGCAGCTTGGATCTGGCAGGGGCCCAGGGGAAGTACTTC.

V is TRBV11-3 and J is TRBJ2-5, with 8 bases that match TRBD1. CDR3 length: 15 amino acids. The germline V gene has CDR1 SGHNT and CDR2 YENEEA. V was clipped by 5 bases and J by 4 bases; unmatched bases: 9. CDR3 nucleotides: TGTGCCAGCAGCCTAAGGACAGGGCAAGTAGAGACCCAGTACTTC. As protein: CASSLRTGQVETQYF.

This clone was counted between two and nine times. This chain uses TRBV29-1 with TRBJ1-1, with unresolved D. This CDR3 has 14 amino acids. Germline V gene lookup returns CDR1 SQVTM and CDR2 ANQGSEA. V lost 6 bases and J lost 2, with 16 bases in between. CDR3 sequence: CSVTGPRGNTEAFF. Written as DNA, the CDR3 is TGCAGCGTAACCGGGCCTCGGGGAAACACTGAAGCTTTCTTT. Looking up the rest from reference TRBV29-1 and TRBJ1-1 gives the full variable domain: SAVISQKPSRDICQRGTSLTIQCQVDSQVTMMFWYRQQPGQSLTLIATANQGSEATYESGFVIDKFPISRPNLTFSTLTVSNMSPEDSSIYLCSVTGPRGNTEAFFGQGTRLTVV.